These T cell receptor beta chains were read from a single sample in a study of T-cell memory formation after mild COVID-19. TCRdb ran MiXCR on the 5' RACE reads and lists one entry per CDR3 protein. The sample consists of 530,000 or so distinct CDR3 sequences, 15% to 20% of them appearing once. Material: PBMCs or a T cell subset sorted from them (not recorded which). All receptors derive from an adult woman who had mild COVID-19 (a few samples of this study predate the infection). Cell type and time point are not known. CDR3s leave out the opening cysteine and the closing phenylalanine or tryptophan.

J: TRBJ1-6; V: TRBV6-5; CDR3: ASSYQAASSSSPLH
J: TRBJ2-5; V: TRBV7-9; CDR3: ASVSSYQETQY
J: TRBJ1-1; V: TRBV12-3/TRBV12-4; CDR3: ASSPRDRPKMNTEAF
J: TRBJ2-4; V: TRBV12-3/TRBV12-4; CDR3: ASSFWEGSRLAKNIQY
J: TRBJ2-1; V: TRBV24-1; CDR3: ATSDFLRGGEQF
J: TRBJ2-1; V: TRBV7-9; CDR3: ASSPTVGSSYNEQF
J: TRBJ2-3; V: TRBV20-1; CDR3: SASSASTDTQY
J: TRBJ2-1; V: TRBV5-6; CDR3: ASSLASGRAYNNEQF
J: TRBJ1-2; V: TRBV11-2; CDR3: ASSLGQGSSGYT
J: TRBJ2-1; V: TRBV7-3; CDR3: ASSLGGHHDNEQF
J: TRBJ1-2; V: TRBV3-1; CDR3: ASRQGGNYGYT
J: TRBJ2-5; V: TRBV7-9; CDR3: ASSFLGETQY
J: TRBJ2-3; V: TRBV7-2; CDR3: ASSFSPLSGHPGDTQY
J: TRBJ2-3; V: TRBV5-6; CDR3: ASSPSGTSGFTDTQY
J: TRBJ2-2; V: TRBV6-5; CDR3: ASSFISTGELF
J: TRBJ1-4; V: TRBV5-1; CDR3: ASSPAGGSNEKLF
J: TRBJ2-1; V: TRBV5-6; CDR3: ASSSPGQGDEQF
J: TRBJ1-5; V: TRBV6-5; CDR3: ASSPTGLGQPQH
J: TRBJ1-2; V: TRBV6-2/TRBV6-3; CDR3: ASSYVGYGYT
J: TRBJ2-2; V: TRBV29-1; CDR3: SVEDGLAGNTGELF
J: TRBJ2-1; V: TRBV12-3/TRBV12-4; CDR3: ASSAPRGREHQF
J: TRBJ2-1; V: TRBV7-9; CDR3: ASSLYGTSGGEQF
J: TRBJ1-1; V: TRBV7-6; CDR3: ASSLDGVDAF
J: TRBJ1-4; V: TRBV12-3/TRBV12-4; CDR3: ASTLDREKLF
J: TRBJ1-2; V: TRBV7-9; CDR3: ASSPYRGANYGYT
J: TRBJ2-7; V: TRBV7-9; CDR3: ASSTDYGQGENEQY
J: TRBJ2-3; V: TRBV20-1; CDR3: SAHKTLAGAADTQY
J: TRBJ2-3; V: TRBV5-1; CDR3: ASTKGSPDTQY
J: TRBJ2-7; V: TRBV20-1; CDR3: SAPRGRSFTQQY
J: TRBJ1-2; V: TRBV15; CDR3: ATSSTGTHTAGYT
J: TRBJ2-3; V: TRBV4-3; CDR3: ASSQNRGLTDTQY
J: TRBJ2-5; V: TRBV13; CDR3: ASSSTGQGGYQETQY
J: TRBJ2-7; V: TRBV7-6; CDR3: ASSLVSGFSSYEQY
J: TRBJ2-1; V: TRBV7-3; CDR3: ASSLGLGSASDEQF
J: TRBJ2-7; V: TRBV20-1; CDR3: SARDEAGSSYEQY
J: TRBJ2-7; V: TRBV7-9; CDR3: ASSSPSYEQY
J: TRBJ2-3; V: TRBV7-8; CDR3: ASSLLPGRDTQY
J: TRBJ1-1; V: TRBV5-1; CDR3: ASRGEFRPGGTEAF
J: TRBJ1-2; V: TRBV6-5; CDR3: ASRLGQGTGYT
J: TRBJ1-1; V: TRBV29-1; CDR3: SVEVSVNTEAF
J: TRBJ2-7; V: TRBV3-1; CDR3: ASSHYYEQY
J: TRBJ2-1; V: TRBV24-1; CDR3: ATSDFAGGPANEQF
J: TRBJ2-2; V: TRBV6-5; CDR3: ASSYTSRGQGVAGELF
J: TRBJ1-1; V: TRBV18; CDR3: ASSKGQMNTEAF
J: TRBJ1-6; V: TRBV5-1; CDR3: ASSLGAGENSPLH
J: TRBJ1-5; V: TRBV9; CDR3: ASSGGTGNQPQH
J: TRBJ2-1; V: TRBV5-6; CDR3: ASSSDFLGNEQF
J: TRBJ2-5; V: TRBV9; CDR3: ASSAHRGLGETQY
J: TRBJ2-4; V: TRBV3-1; CDR3: ASSSFMEVLAKNIQY
J: TRBJ2-3; V: TRBV7-2; CDR3: ASSSGQGPDTQY
J: TRBJ1-1; V: TRBV19; CDR3: ASSTGRWGPEAF
J: TRBJ1-5; V: TRBV7-6; CDR3: ASSRSSGPLQPQH
J: TRBJ2-2; V: TRBV29-1; CDR3: SVNREAGELF
J: TRBJ2-2; V: TRBV3-1; CDR3: ASSYILAESNTGELF
J: TRBJ1-1; V: TRBV6-5; CDR3: ASSYDRTRTEAF
J: TRBJ2-7; V: TRBV10-3; CDR3: AIGQYYEQY